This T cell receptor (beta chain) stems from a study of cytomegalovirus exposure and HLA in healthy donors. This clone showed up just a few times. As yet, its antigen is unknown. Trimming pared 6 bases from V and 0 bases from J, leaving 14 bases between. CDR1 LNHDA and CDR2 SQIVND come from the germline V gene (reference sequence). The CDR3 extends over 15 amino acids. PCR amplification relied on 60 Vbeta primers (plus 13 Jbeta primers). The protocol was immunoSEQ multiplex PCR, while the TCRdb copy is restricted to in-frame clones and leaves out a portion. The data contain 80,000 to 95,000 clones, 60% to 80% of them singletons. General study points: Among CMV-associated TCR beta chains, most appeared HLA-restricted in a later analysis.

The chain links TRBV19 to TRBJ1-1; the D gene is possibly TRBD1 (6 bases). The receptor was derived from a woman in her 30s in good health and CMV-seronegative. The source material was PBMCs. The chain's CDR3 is CASRGVQGMNTEAFF. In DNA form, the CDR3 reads TGTGCCAGTAGGGGGGTACAGGGAATGAACACTGAAGCTTTCTTT.